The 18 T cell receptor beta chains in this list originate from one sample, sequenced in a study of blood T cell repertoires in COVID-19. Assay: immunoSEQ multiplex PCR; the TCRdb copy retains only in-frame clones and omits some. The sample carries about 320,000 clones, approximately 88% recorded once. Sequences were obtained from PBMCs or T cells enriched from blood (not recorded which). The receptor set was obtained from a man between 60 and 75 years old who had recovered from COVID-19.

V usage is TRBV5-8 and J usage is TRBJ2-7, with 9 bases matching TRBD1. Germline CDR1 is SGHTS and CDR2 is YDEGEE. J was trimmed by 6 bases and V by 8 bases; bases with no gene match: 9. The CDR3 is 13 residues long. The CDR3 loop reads CASNRDRVGEQYF. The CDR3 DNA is TGTGCCAGTAACCGGGACAGGGTCGGCGAGCAGTACTTC.

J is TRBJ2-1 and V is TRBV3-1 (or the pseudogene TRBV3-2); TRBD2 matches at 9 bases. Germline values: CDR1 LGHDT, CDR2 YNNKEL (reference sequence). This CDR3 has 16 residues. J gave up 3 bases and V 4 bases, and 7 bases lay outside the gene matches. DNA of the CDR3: TGTGCCAGCAGCCCGTTCGGGACTAGCAACTACAATGAGCAGTTCTTC. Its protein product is CASSPFGTSNYNEQFF.

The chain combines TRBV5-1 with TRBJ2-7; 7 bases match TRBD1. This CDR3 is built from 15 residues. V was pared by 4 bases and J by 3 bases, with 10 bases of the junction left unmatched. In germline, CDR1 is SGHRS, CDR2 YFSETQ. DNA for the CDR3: TGCGCCAGCAGCCCTCGACAGGGAGTCTTCTACGAGCAGTACTTC. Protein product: CASSPRQGVFYEQYF.

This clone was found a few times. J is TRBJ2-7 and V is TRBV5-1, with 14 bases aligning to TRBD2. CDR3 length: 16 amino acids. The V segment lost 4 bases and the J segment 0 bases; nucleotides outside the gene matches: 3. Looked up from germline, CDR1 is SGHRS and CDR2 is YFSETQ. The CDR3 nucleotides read TGCGCCAGCAGCCGGACTAGCGGGGGGAGCTCCTACGAGCAGTACTTC. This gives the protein CASSRTSGGSSYEQYF.

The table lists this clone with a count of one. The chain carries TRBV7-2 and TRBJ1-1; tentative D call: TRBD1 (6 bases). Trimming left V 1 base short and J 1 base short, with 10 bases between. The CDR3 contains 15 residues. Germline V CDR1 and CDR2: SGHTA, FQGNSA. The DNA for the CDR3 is TGTGCCAGCAGCTTAGTTGGGGGCGCGAACACTGAAGCTTTCTTT. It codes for CASSLVGGANTEAFF. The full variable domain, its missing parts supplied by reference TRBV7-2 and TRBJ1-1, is GAGVSQSPSNKVTEKGKDVELRCDPISGHTALYWYRQSLGQGLEFLIYFQGNSAPDKSGLPSDRFSAERTGGSVSTLTIQRTQQEDSAVYLCASSLVGGANTEAFFGQGTRLTVV.

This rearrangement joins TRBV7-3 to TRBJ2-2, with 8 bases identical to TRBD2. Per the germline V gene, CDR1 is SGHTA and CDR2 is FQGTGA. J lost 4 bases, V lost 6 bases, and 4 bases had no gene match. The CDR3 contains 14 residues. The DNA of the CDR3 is TGTGCCAGCAGTTCCGGGAGGGGCACCGGGGAGCTGTTTTTT. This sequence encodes CASSSGRGTGELFF.

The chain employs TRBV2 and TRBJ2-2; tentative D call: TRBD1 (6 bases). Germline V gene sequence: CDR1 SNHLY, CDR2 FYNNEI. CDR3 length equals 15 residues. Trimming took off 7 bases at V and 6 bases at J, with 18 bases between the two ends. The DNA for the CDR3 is TGTGCCAGCACCCATGGGGGCGCAAGGGCCGGGGAGCTGTTTTTT. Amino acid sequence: CASTHGGARAGELFF.

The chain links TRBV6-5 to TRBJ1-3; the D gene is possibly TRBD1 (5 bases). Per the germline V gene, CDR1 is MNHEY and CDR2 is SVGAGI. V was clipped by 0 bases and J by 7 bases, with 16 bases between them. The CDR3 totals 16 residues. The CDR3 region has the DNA TGTGCCAGCAGTTACTCGGCAGGTTGGGGGGGGAACACCATATATTTT. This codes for CASSYSAGWGGNTIYF.

The CDR3 nucleotides are TGTGCCAGCAGTTACTCCAGGTACAGAACTGGAACTGAAGCTTTCTTT. Its protein is CASSYSRYRTGTEAFF. The chain carries TRBV6-5 and TRBJ1-1; no clear D gene. The CDR3 runs 16 residues. The V end lost 0 bases, the J end lost 5 bases, and 16 bases lay between the germline ends. Germline assignment: CDR1 MNHEY and CDR2 SVGAGI.

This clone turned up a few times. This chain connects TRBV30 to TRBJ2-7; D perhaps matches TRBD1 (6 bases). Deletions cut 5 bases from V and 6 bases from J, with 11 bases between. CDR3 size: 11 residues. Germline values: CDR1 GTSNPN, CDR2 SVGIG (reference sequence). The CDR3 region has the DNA TGTGCCTGGGGTTTGGGGGCCGAGCAGTACTTC. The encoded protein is CAWGLGAEQYF.

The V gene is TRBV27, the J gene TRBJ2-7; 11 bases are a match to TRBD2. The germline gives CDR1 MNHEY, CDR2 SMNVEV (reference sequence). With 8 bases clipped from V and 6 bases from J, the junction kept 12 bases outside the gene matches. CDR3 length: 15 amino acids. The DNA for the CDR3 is TGTGCCAGCGCGAAACTAGCGGGAGTGAATTTCGAGCAGTACTTC. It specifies CASAKLAGVNFEQYF.

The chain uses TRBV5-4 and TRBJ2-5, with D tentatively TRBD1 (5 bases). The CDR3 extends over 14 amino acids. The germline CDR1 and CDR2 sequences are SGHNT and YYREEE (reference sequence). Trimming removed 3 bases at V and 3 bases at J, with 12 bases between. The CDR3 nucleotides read TGTGCCAGCAGCTGGAGTAGCAGGGAAGAGACCCAGTACTTC. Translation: CASSWSSREETQYF.

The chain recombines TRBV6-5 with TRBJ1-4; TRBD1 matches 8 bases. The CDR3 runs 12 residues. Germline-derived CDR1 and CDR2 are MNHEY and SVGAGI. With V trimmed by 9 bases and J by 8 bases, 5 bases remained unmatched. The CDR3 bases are TGTGCCAGTCAGGGGGCTTGGGAAAAACTGTTTTTT. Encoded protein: CASQGAWEKLFF.

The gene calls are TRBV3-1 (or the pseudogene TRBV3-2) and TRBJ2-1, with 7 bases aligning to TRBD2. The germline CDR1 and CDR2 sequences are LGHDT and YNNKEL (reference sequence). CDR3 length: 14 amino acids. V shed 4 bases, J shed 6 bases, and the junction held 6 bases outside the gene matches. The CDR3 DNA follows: TGTGCCAGCAGCCGCAGCGGGACGAGCAATGAGCAGTTCTTC. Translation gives CASSRSGTSNEQFF.

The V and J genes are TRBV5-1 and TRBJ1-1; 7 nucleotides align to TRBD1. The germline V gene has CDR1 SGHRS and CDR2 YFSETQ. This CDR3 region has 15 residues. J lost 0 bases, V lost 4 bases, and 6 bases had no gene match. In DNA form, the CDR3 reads TGCGCCAGCAGCCCGCAGACAGGGCTGAACACTGAAGCTTTCTTT. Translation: CASSPQTGLNTEAFF.

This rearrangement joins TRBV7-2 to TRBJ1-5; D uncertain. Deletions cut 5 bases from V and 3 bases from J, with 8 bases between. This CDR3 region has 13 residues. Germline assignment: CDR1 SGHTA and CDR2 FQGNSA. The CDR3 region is CASSIGANQPQHF. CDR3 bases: TGTGCCAGCAGCATAGGAGCCAATCAGCCCCAGCATTTT.

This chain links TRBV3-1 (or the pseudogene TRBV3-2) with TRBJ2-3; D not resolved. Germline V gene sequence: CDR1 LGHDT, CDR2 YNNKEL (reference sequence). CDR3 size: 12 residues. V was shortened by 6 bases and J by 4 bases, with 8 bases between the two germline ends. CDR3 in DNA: TGTGCCAGCAGTCCAAGAGCAGATACGCAGTATTTT. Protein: CASSPRADTQYF.

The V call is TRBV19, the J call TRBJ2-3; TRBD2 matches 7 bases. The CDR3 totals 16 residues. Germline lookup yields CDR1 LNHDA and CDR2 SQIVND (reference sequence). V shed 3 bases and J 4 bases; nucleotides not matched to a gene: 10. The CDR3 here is CASSILAGLGPDTQYF. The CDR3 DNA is TGTGCCAGTAGTATTTTAGCGGGTCTAGGCCCAGATACGCAGTATTTT.